Shown below are 30 T cell receptor beta chains from a single sample sequenced in a study of blood T cell repertoires in COVID-19. Profiling relied on immunoSEQ multiplex PCR, and the TCRdb table lists in-frame clones only, not all of them. Altogether some 110,000 clones are present, roughly 79% being singletons, with the ten largest covering around two fifths. The sample was peripheral blood. Receptors were obtained from an elderly man with acute or convalescent COVID-19.

The genes are TRBV12-3 or TRBV12-4 and TRBJ1-6; maybe TRBD1 (5 bases). CDR3 length: 13 residues. V dropped 7 bases and J dropped 10 bases, with 14 bases sitting between them. Here the CDR3 DNA reads TGTGCCAGCACCATTCAGGGAGGGTCACCCCTCCACTTT. Its translation is CASTIQGGSPLHF.

The chain carries TRBV9 and TRBJ2-7; TRBD2 agrees at 8 bases. V lost 4 bases and J lost 5; bases outside the gene matches: 11. This CDR3 has 15 residues. The germline V gene has CDR1 SGDLS and CDR2 YYNGEE. CDR3 DNA sequence: TGTGCCAGCAGCCCTCGGGTTAGCGGGACGAACGAGCAGTACTTC. Its protein product is CASSPRVSGTNEQYF.

This chain uses TRBV7-9 with TRBJ2-7; unclear D gene. This CDR3 has 13 residues. Trimming removed 5 bases from V and 5 bases from J, with 13 bases in between. Germline V gene lookup returns CDR1 SEHNR and CDR2 FQNEAQ (reference sequence). CDR3 nucleotide sequence: TGTGCCAGCAGCCTGACGACTGGCCACGAGCAGTACTTC. Its translation is CASSLTTGHEQYF.

This rearrangement joins TRBV5-8 to TRBJ1-4; D may be TRBD1 (5 bases). Trimming took off 4 bases at V and 5 bases at J, with 15 bases between the two ends. The germline V gene has CDR1 SGHTS and CDR2 YDEGEE. This CDR3 is 15 amino acids long. This CDR3 is CASSPTGRVNEKLFF. The DNA of the CDR3 is TGTGCCAGCAGCCCGACTGGCAGGGTCAATGAAAAACTGTTTTTT.

The rearrangement links TRBV29-1 to TRBJ2-1; D is possibly TRBD1 (5 bases). Deletions cut 4 bases from V and 9 bases from J, with 19 bases between. CDR3 length equals 14 residues. The germline CDR1 and CDR2 sequences are SQVTM and ANQGSEA. CDR3 loop: CSVVAARSTGEQFF. The CDR3 DNA sequence: TGCAGCGTTGTGGCGGCGCGATCTACAGGTGAGCAGTTCTTC.

This chain joins TRBV28 and TRBJ2-1; 9 bases line up with TRBD1. The CDR3 contains 15 residues. The V gene end was trimmed by 8 bases and the J gene end by 4 bases; junction bases not matched to a gene: 9. Germline V gene sequence: CDR1 MDHEN, CDR2 SYDVKM. DNA of the CDR3: TGTGCCAGCGGCCTTACAGGGGGCATGTACAATGAGCAGTTCTTC. Protein: CASGLTGGMYNEQFF.

The V gene is TRBV28, the J gene TRBJ2-3, with TRBD1 matching 7 bases. The CDR3 is made up of 18 amino acids. J gave up 2 bases and V 6 bases, and 17 bases lay outside the gene matches. Per the germline V gene, CDR1 is MDHEN and CDR2 is SYDVKM. The CDR3 DNA follows: TGTGCCAGCAGCCCCCTCTCGAACAGGGGTCAGTACACAGATACGCAGTATTTT. Its protein is CASSPLSNRGQYTDTQYF.

This sequence joins TRBV14 and TRBJ1-1; 10 bases match TRBD1. With 6 bases clipped from V and 3 bases from J, the junction kept 13 bases outside the gene matches. The CDR3 is 17 amino acids. CDR1 SGHDN and CDR2 FVKESK come from the germline V gene. This CDR3 is CASSQLGQGKGYTEAFF. CDR3 bases: TGTGCCAGCAGTCAGCTGGGACAGGGGAAAGGGTACACTGAAGCTTTCTTT.

The rearrangement links TRBV2 to TRBJ1-4, with 7 positions matching TRBD1. There are 17 residues in the CDR3. Germline assignment: CDR1 SNHLY and CDR2 FYNNEI. J was trimmed by 5 bases and V by 4 bases; bases with no gene match: 13. CDR3 DNA sequence: TGTGCCAGCAGTGTACGGGCAGGGGGAAAGGGAAATGAAAAACTGTTTTTT. Encoded protein: CASSVRAGGKGNEKLFF. The entire variable domain, with the rest obtained from reference TRBV2 and TRBJ1-4, is as follows: EPEVTQTPSHQVTQMGQEVILRCVPISNHLYFYWYRQILGQKVEFLVSFYNNEISEKSEIFDDQFSVERPDGSNFTLKIRSTKLEDSAMYFCASSVRAGGKGNEKLFFGSGTQLSVL.

V usage is TRBV19 and J usage is TRBJ1-5, with TRBD1 matching over 9 bases. The junction had 5 bases not matched to a gene; V was cut back by 5 bases and J by 0 bases. This CDR3 has 16 residues. Germline V gene sequence: CDR1 LNHDA, CDR2 SQIVND (reference sequence). DNA of the CDR3: TGTGCCAGTAGTGATGGGGGACAGGGTAGCAATCAGCCCCAGCATTTT. It encodes CASSDGGQGSNQPQHF.

V gene TRBV25-1 combines with J gene TRBJ1-2; no reliable D call. Germline V gives CDR1 MGHDK, CDR2 SYGVNS. CDR3 length equals 13 residues. The ends were cut back, 2 bases at V and 8 bases at J, with 12 bases in the middle. CDR3 residues: CASSEERVGGYTF. CDR3 coding DNA: TGTGCCAGCAGTGAAGAGCGGGTAGGAGGCTACACCTTC.

The V gene is TRBV7-9, the J gene TRBJ1-2; D not certain. CDR1 SEHNR and CDR2 FQNEAQ come from the germline V gene (reference sequence). Trimming removed 2 bases at V and 6 bases at J, with 10 bases between. The CDR3 sequence is 13 residues long. DNA of the CDR3: TGTGCCAGCAGCTTAATTGGAGGAAATGGCTACACCTTC. Protein product: CASSLIGGNGYTF.

This clone appeared once. The rearrangement uses TRBV29-1 and TRBJ1-6; 9 bases are a match to TRBD1. V lost 6 bases, J lost 9 bases, and 6 bases stayed unmatched. Germline CDR1 SQVTM, CDR2 ANQGSEA. This CDR3 has 13 residues. The CDR3 protein is CSVQGAEGSPLHF. CDR3 coding DNA: TGCAGCGTACAGGGGGCCGAAGGTTCACCCCTCCACTTT.

The V call is TRBV4-1, the J call TRBJ1-5, with TRBD1 matching over 11 bases. CDR3 length equals 17 residues. Germline CDR1 reads MGHRA; CDR2 reads YSYEKL. V shed 3 bases, J shed 4 bases, and the junction held 8 bases outside the gene matches. CDR3 sequence (DNA): TGCGCCAGCAGCCAGGCCCCCGGGACAGGGGGAAATCAGCCCCAGCATTTT. It encodes CASSQAPGTGGNQPQHF.

This clone came up a few times. The V and J genes are TRBV4-3 and TRBJ1-4, with D perhaps matching TRBD1 (5 bases). Germline V CDR1 and CDR2: LGHNA, YSLEER. V lost 2 bases and J lost 8, with 12 bases in between. The CDR3 consists of 14 residues. The CDR3 reads CASSQQYGGEKLFF. The CDR3 DNA reads as TGCGCCAGCAGCCAACAGTACGGGGGAGAAAAACTGTTTTTT.

Here the CDR3 DNA reads TGTGCCAGCAGTCCCGGGACAGGGGACTACGAGCAGTACTTC. This gives the protein CASSPGTGDYEQYF. This rearrangement joins TRBV6-5 to TRBJ2-7; TRBD1 agrees at 10 bases. CDR3 length: 14 residues. Looked up from germline, CDR1 is MNHEY and CDR2 is SVGAGI. Trimming cost V 5 bases and J 3 bases; bases outside gene matches: 4.

V is TRBV7-6 and J is TRBJ1-4; D is undetermined. Germline values: CDR1 SGHVS, CDR2 FNYEAQ. The CDR3 is 16 amino acids. V lost 1 base to trimming and J lost 0 bases, with 9 bases between them. CDR3 amino acids: CASSLGAGATNEKLFF. As DNA, the CDR3 is TGTGCCAGCAGCTTAGGCGCCGGGGCAACTAATGAAAAACTGTTTTTT.

The V call is TRBV18, the J call TRBJ1-5, with 7 positions matching TRBD1. This CDR3 comprises 16 residues. The ends lost 2 bases at V and 6 bases at J; junction bases unmatched: 10. Germline CDR1 is KGHSH and CDR2 is LQKENI. The CDR3 DNA reads TGTGCCAGCTCACCAAGACAGGGTGATTCGGGTCAGCCCCAGCATTTT. Translated: CASSPRQGDSGQPQHF.

The chain couples TRBV2 to TRBJ2-2; possible D gene TRBD1, 6 bases. The CDR3 runs 15 residues. V lost 2 bases and J lost 4, with 11 bases in between. Germline CDR1 is SNHLY and CDR2 is FYNNEI. In DNA form, the CDR3 reads TGTGCCAGCAGTGAAACGGGACATCGCACCGGGGAGCTGTTTTTT. Protein: CASSETGHRTGELFF.

The V call is TRBV2, the J call TRBJ2-7; 7 bases match TRBD1. Germline loops: CDR1 SNHLY, CDR2 FYNNEI. The V and J ends lost 6 bases and 2 bases, in that order; junction bases with no gene match: 10. The CDR3 loop spans 15 amino acids. In nucleotides, the CDR3 is TGTGCCAGCAGGAGAGGACAGGCGGCCGCCTACGAGCAGTACTTC. Amino acid sequence: CASRRGQAAAYEQYF.

This rearrangement joins TRBV28 to TRBJ2-1; a weak D match, TRBD2 (7 bases). Trimming cost V 5 bases and J 0 bases, with 14 bases left between them. The CDR3 is 16 amino acids. Germline V gives CDR1 MDHEN, CDR2 SYDVKM. CDR3 sequence reads: CASSLLADSSYNEQFF. CDR3 DNA sequence: TGTGCCAGCAGTCTCCTAGCGGACAGCTCCTACAATGAGCAGTTCTTC.

The chain links TRBV5-1 to TRBJ1-1; D is ambiguous. Germline assignment: CDR1 SGHRS and CDR2 YFSETQ. The CDR3 spans 13 residues. V was trimmed by 0 bases and J by 6 bases, leaving 9 bases between them. CDR3 DNA: TGCGCCAGCAGCTTGGTGCCGGGGTCTGAAGCTTTCTTT. It encodes CASSLVPGSEAFF.

This chain uses TRBV9 with TRBJ2-1; 8 nucleotides line up with TRBD2. The CDR3 covers 16 residues. The germline gives CDR1 SGDLS, CDR2 YYNGEE. J gave up 0 bases and V 2 bases, and 4 bases lay outside the gene matches. The chain's CDR3 is CASSVTSGSSYNEQFF. The CDR3 coding sequence is TGTGCCAGCAGCGTCACTAGCGGCAGCTCCTACAATGAGCAGTTCTTC.

The V gene is TRBV6-4, the J gene TRBJ1-6; D is unresolved. CDR3 size: 13 residues. CDR1 and CDR2 (germline): MRHNA, SNTAGT. The V and J ends lost 2 bases and 9 bases respectively, with 8 bases between them. The CDR3 here is CASSDQAGSPLHF. The CDR3 DNA sequence: TGTGCCAGCAGTGACCAGGCGGGTTCACCCCTCCACTTT.

The CDR3 spells CASNSRDRGNEQFF. The DNA of the CDR3 is TGTGCCAGCAACTCCCGGGACAGGGGTAATGAGCAGTTCTTC. The V and J genes are TRBV6-5 and TRBJ2-1, with 10 positions matching TRBD1. From germline, CDR1 is MNHEY and CDR2 SVGAGI. The V segment lost 7 bases and the J segment 7 bases; nucleotides outside the gene matches: 7. The CDR3 has 14 residues.

The rearrangement uses TRBV5-1 and TRBJ1-4; 8 bases fit TRBD1. V dropped 0 bases and J dropped 1; count of bases not matched to a gene: 5. CDR3 length: 17 amino acids. Germline CDR1 reads SGHRS; CDR2 reads YFSETQ. The CDR3 sequence is CASSLAPQGGTNEKLFF. The CDR3 DNA sequence: TGCGCCAGCAGCTTGGCCCCACAGGGGGGAACTAATGAAAAACTGTTTTTT. Variable domain in full (rest from reference TRBV5-1 and TRBJ1-4): KAGVTQTPRYLIKTRGQQVTLSCSPISGHRSVSWYQQTPGQGLQFLFEYFSETQRNKGNFPGRFSGRQFSNSRSEMNVSTLELGDSALYLCASSLAPQGGTNEKLFFGSGTQLSVL.

This clone was seen a handful of times. The V gene is TRBV28, the J gene TRBJ2-1, with 11 positions matching TRBD2. This CDR3 contains 14 residues. Germline CDR1 MDHEN, CDR2 SYDVKM. Trimming took 11 bases from V and 6 from J; bases not matched to a gene: 9. In DNA, the CDR3 is TGTGCCGCCCTAGGGACTAGCGGTCCCAATGAGCAGTTCTTC. It is translated as CAALGTSGPNEQFF.

The chain uses TRBV24-1 and TRBJ2-2, with 7 bases that match TRBD1. In germline, CDR1 is KGHDR, CDR2 SFDVKD. V was clipped by 3 bases and J by 0 bases; unmatched bases: 6. The CDR3 covers 17 residues. The CDR3 nucleotides read TGTGCCACCAGTGATCACTACGGGACAGCGAACACCGGGGAGCTGTTTTTT. Its translation is CATSDHYGTANTGELFF.

The chain uses TRBV5-1 and TRBJ2-3; D is uncertain. The CDR3 covers 12 residues. Germline V gives CDR1 SGHRS, CDR2 YFSETQ. V lost 0 bases, J lost 9 bases, and 8 bases lay in between. The DNA of the CDR3 is TGCGCCAGCAGCTTGGAGCAGGCGACGCAGTATTTT. Its protein is CASSLEQATQYF.

The chain uses TRBV5-6 and TRBJ2-6; 7 bases fit TRBD1. The junction had 9 bases not matched to a gene; V was cut back by 3 bases and J by 0 bases. The CDR3 is 18 residues long. Germline CDR1 SGHDT, CDR2 YYEEEE. CDR3 sequence: CASSSRQGSLSGANVLTF. CDR3 in DNA: TGTGCCAGCAGCTCCAGACAGGGAAGCCTCTCTGGGGCCAACGTCCTGACTTTC.